The present TCR beta chain was sequenced within a study of T cells in Graves' hyperthyroidism and ophthalmopathy. Notes on this clonotype: Its specificity is not known.

The length of the CDR3 is 14 residues. Trimming left V 3 bases short and J 5 bases short, with 16 bases between. Looked up from germline, CDR1 is SQVTM and CDR2 is ANQGSEA. Researchers took RNA transcripts and amplified the TCR beta CDR3 regions from them. The HTBI set primed first-round TCR CDR3 RT-PCR. TCRdb recomputed calls from the multiplex PCR reads with MiXCR, one row per CDR3 protein. The sample lists 650,000 to 850,000 distinct CDR3 sequences, approximately 19% occurring once. Study-wide points: Most clonotypes expanded in the thyroid (above 0.001) were also present in blood.

V and J are TRBV29-1 and TRBJ1-1; no clear D. Sequenced: blood. The TCR was taken from a woman in her 50s with Graves' hyperthyroidism that later progressed to Graves' ophthalmopathy. CDR3 amino acids: CSVDEEGLMTEAFF. CDR3 in DNA: TGCAGCGTTGATGAGGAGGGTCTGATGACTGAAGCTTTCTTT.